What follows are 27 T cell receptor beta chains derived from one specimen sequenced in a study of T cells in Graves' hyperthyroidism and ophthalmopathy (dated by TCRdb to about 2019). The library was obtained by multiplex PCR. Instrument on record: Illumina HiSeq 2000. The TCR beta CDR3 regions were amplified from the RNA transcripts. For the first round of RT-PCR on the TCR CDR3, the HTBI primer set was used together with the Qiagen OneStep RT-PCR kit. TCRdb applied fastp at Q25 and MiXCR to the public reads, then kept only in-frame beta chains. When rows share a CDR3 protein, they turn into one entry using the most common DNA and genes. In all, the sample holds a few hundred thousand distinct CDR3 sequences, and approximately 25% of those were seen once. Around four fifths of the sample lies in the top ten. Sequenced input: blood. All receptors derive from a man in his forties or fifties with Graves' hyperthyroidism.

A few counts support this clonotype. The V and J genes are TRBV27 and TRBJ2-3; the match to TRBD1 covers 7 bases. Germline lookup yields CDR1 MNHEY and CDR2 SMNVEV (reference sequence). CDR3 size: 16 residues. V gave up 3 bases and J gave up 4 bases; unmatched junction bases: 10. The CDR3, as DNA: TGTGCCAGCAGTTTGAGAAGACAGGGTGGCCCAGATACGCAGTATTTT. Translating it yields CASSLRRQGGPDTQYF.

The CDR3 protein is CSARDTRGANSPLHF. The CDR3 DNA is TGCAGTGCTAGAGATACCAGGGGCGCAAATTCACCCCTCCACTTT. The chain recombines TRBV20-1 with TRBJ1-6; tentative D call: TRBD1 (6 bases). The CDR3 length is 15 residues. Germline V lookup: CDR1 DFQATT, CDR2 SNEGSKA (reference sequence). The ends were cut back, 0 bases at V and 7 bases at J, with 13 bases in the middle.

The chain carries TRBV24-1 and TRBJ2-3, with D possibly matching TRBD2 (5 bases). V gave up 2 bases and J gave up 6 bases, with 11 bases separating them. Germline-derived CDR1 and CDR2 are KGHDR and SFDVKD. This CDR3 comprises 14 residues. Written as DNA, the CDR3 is TGTGCCACCAGTGATTCCTTCCCGGGGGATACGCAGTATTTT. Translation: CATSDSFPGDTQYF.

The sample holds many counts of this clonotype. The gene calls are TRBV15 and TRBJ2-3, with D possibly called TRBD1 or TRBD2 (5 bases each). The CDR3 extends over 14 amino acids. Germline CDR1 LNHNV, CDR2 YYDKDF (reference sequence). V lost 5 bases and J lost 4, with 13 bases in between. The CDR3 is CATSARGVADTQYF. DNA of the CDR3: TGTGCCACCAGCGCTAGAGGGGTTGCAGATACGCAGTATTTT.

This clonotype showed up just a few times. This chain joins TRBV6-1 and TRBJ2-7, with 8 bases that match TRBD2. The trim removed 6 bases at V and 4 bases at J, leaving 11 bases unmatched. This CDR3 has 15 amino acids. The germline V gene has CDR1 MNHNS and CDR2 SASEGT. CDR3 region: CASRKAGVDGYEQYF. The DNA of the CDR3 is TGTGCCAGCAGAAAAGCGGGAGTAGATGGATACGAGCAGTACTTC.

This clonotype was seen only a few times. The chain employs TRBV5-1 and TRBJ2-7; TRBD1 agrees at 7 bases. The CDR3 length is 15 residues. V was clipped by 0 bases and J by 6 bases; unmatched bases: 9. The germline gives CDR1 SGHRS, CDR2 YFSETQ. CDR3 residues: CASSLDSNRGGEQYF. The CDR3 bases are TGCGCCAGCAGCTTGGACTCTAACAGGGGCGGCGAGCAGTACTTC. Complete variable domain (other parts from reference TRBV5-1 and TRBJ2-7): KAGVTQTPRYLIKTRGQQVTLSCSPISGHRSVSWYQQTPGQGLQFLFEYFSETQRNKGNFPGRFSGRQFSNSRSEMNVSTLELGDSALYLCASSLDSNRGGEQYFGPGTRLTVT.

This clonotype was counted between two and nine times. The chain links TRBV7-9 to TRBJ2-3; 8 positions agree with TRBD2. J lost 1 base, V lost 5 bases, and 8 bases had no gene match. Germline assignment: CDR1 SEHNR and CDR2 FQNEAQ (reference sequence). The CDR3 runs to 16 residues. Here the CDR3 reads CASSPGPGGGTDTQYF. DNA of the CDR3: TGTGCCAGCAGCCCAGGGCCGGGAGGGGGCACAGATACGCAGTATTTT.

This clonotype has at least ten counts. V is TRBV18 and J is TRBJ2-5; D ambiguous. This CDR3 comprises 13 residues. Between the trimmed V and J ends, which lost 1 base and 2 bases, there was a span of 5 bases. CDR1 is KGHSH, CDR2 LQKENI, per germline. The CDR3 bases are TGTGCCAGCTCACCACAGGTGCAAGAGACCCAGTACTTC. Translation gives CASSPQVQETQYF.

The CDR3 DNA follows: TGTGCCAGCAAGGGCGGGAGCTCCTACAATGAGCAGTTCTTC. This codes for CASKGGSSYNEQFF. V usage is TRBV2 and J usage is TRBJ2-1, with TRBD2 matching 7 bases. Per germline, CDR1 SNHLY and CDR2 FYNNEI. The CDR3 has 14 amino acids. After removal of 7 bases from V and 0 bases from J, the junction contained 3 bases not matched to a gene.

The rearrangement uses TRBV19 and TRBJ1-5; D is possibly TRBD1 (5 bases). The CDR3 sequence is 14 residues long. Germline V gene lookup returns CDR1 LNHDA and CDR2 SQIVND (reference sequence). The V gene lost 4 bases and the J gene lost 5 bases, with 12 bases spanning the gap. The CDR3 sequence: CASSNGHPYQPQHF. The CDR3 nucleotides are TGTGCCAGTAGTAACGGACATCCCTATCAGCCCCAGCATTTT.

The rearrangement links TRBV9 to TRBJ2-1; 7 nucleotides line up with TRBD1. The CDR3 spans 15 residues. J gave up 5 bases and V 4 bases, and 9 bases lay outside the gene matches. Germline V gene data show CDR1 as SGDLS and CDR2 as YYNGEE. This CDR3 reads CASSIYRDSDNEQFF. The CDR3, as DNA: TGTGCCAGCAGCATTTACCGGGACAGCGACAATGAGCAGTTCTTC.

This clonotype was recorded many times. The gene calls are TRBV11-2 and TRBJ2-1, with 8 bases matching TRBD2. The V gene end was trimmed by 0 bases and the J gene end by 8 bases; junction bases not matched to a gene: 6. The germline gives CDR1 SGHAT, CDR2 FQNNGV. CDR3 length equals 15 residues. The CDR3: CASSLDSREDDEQFF. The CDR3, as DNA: TGTGCCAGCAGCTTAGACTCGCGGGAGGATGATGAGCAGTTCTTC.

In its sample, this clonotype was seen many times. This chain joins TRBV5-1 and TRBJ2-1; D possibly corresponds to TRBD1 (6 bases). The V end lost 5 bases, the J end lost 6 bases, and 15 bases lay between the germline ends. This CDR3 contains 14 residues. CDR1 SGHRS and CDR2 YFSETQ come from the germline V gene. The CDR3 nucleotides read TGCGCCAGCAGGTCCGGACAGCCCGGCAATGAGCAGTTCTTC. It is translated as CASRSGQPGNEQFF.

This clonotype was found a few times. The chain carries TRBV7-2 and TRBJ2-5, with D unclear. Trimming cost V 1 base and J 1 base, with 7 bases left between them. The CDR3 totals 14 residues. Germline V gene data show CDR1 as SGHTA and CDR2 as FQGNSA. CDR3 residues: CASSLDGFQETQYF. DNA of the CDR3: TGTGCCAGCAGCTTAGATGGCTTCCAAGAGACCCAGTACTTC.

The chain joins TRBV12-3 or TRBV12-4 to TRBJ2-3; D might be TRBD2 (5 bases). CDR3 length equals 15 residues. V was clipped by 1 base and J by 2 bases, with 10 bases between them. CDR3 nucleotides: TGTGCCAGCAGTTTAGAGCCAGCGGCCACAGATACGCAGTATTTT. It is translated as CASSLEPAATDTQYF.

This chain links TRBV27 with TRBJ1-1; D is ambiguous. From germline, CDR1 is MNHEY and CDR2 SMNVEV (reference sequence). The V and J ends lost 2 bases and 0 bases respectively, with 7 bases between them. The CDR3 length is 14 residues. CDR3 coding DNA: TGTGCCAGCAGTTTAACATCCATGAACACTGAAGCTTTCTTT. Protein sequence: CASSLTSMNTEAFF.

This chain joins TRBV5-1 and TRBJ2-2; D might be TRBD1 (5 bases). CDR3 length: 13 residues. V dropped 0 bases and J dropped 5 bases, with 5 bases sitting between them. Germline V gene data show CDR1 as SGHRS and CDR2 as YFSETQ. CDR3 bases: TGCGCCAGCAGCTTGGGACAGACCGGGGAGCTGTTTTTT. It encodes CASSLGQTGELFF.

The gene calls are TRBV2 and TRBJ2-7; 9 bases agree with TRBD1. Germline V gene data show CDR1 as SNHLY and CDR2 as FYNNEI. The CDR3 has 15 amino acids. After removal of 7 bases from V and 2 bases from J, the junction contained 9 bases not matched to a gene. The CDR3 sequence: CASKTGTGNPYEQYF. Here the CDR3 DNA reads TGTGCCAGCAAAACCGGGACAGGGAACCCCTACGAGCAGTACTTC.

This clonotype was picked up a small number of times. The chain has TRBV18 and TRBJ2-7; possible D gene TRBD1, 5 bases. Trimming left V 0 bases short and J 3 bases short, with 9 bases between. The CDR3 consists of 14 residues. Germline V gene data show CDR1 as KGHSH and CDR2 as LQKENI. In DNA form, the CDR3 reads TGTGCCAGCTCACCACCCAGGGCCGGCTACGAGCAGTACTTC. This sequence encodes CASSPPRAGYEQYF.

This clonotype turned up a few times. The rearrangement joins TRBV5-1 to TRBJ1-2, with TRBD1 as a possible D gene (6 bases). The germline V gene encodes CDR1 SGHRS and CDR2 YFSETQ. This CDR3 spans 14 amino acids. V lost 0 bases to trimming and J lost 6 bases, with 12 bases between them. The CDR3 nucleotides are TGCGCCAGCAGCTTGGTTCGGGGGGCAGATGGCTACACCTTC. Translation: CASSLVRGADGYTF.

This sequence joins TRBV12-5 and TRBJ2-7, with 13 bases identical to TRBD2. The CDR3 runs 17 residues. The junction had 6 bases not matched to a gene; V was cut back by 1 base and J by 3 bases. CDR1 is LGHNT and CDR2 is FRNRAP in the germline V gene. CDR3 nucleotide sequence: TGTGCTAGTGGTTTGGCACAACTAGCGGGAGGGAACTACGAGCAGTACTTC. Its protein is CASGLAQLAGGNYEQYF.

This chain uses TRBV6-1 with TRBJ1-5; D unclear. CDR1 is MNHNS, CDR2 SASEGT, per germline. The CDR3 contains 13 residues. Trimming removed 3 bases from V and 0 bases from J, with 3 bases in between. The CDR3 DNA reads TGTGCCAGCAGTGAGCGTAGCAATCAGCCCCAGCATTTT. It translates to CASSERSNQPQHF.

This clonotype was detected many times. CDR3 loop: CASTLWDRSTDTQYF. CDR3 bases: TGTGCCAGCACCCTGTGGGACAGGAGCACAGATACGCAGTATTTT. The chain employs TRBV11-3 and TRBJ2-3, with TRBD1 matching 8 bases. This CDR3 has 15 residues. Losses at the gene ends were 7 bases for V and 0 bases for J; bases not matched to a gene: 6. CDR1 is SGHNT, CDR2 YENEEA, per germline.

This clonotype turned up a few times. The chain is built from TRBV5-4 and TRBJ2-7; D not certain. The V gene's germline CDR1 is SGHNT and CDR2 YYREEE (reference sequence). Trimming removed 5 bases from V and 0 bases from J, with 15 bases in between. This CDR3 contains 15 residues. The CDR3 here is CASSLGPSASYEQYF. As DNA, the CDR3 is TGTGCCAGCAGTTTAGGGCCATCGGCCTCCTACGAGCAGTACTTC.

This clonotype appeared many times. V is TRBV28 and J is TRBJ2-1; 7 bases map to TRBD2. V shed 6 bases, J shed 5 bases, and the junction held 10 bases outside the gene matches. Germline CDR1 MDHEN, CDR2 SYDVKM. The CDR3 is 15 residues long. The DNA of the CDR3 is TGTGCCAGCAGCCACTTGAGACTAGCAGACAATGAGCAGTTCTTC. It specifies CASSHLRLADNEQFF. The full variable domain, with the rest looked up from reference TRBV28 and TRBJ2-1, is DVKVTQSSRYLVKRTGEKVFLECVQDMDHENMFWYRQDPGLGLRLIYFSYDVKMKEKGDIPEGYSVSREKKERFSLILESASTNQTSMYLCASSHLRLADNEQFFGPGTRLTVL.

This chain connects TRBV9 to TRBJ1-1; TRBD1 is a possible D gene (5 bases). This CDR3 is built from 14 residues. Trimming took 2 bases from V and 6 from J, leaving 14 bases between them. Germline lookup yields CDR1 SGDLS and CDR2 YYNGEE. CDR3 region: CASSVGTGGAEAFF. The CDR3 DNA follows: TGTGCCAGCAGCGTCGGAACGGGGGGGGCTGAAGCTTTCTTT.

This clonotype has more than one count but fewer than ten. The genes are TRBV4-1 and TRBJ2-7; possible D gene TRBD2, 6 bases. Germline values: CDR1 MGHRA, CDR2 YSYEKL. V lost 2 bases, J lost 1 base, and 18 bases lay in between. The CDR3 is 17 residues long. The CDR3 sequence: CASSQKSSSGASYEQYF. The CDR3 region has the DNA TGCGCCAGCAGCCAAAAGAGTAGTTCGGGAGCGTCCTACGAGCAGTACTTC.